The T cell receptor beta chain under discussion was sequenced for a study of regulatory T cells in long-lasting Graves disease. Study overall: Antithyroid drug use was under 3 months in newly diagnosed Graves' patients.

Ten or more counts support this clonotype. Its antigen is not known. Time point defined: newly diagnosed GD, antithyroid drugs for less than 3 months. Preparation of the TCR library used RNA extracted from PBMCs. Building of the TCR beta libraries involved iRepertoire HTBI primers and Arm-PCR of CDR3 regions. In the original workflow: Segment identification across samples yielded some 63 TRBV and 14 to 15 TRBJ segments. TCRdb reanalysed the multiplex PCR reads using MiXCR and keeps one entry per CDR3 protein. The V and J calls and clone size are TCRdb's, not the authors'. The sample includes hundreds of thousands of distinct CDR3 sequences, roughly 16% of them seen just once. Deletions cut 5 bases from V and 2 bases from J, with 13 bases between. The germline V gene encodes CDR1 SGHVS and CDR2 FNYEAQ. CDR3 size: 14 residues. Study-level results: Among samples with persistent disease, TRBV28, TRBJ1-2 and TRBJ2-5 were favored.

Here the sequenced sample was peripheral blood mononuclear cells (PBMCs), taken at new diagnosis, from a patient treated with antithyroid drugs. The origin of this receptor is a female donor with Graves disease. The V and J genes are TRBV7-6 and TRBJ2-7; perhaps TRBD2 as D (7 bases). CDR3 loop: CASSPGGRAYEQYF. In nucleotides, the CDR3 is TGTGCCAGCAGCCCCGGGGGGCGAGCCTACGAGCAGTACTTC.